The 9 T cell receptor beta chains below were found in one sample sequenced in a study of shared clonotypes between healthy human individuals. Profiled with immunoSEQ multiplex PCR; TCRdb holds only in-frame clones, not every one. The sample has more than 2,000,000 clones, 85% to 95% seen once. Sequencing was carried out using naive CD4+ T cells sorted from blood. Noted subset: CD45RA+ positively selected. The receptors stem from a man aged 18 to 29 in good health.

The genes are TRBV19 and TRBJ2-2, with D possibly matching TRBD2 (5 bases). The germline CDR1 and CDR2 sequences are LNHDA and SQIVND (reference sequence). With 8 bases removed from V and 6 bases from J, the gap between germline ends came to 19 bases. The CDR3 totals 15 residues. DNA of the CDR3: TGTGCCAGTCGCACGGCGGCCCGGGGTCCCGGGGAGCTGTTTTTT. Translation gives CASRTAARGPGELFF.

V gene TRBV5-1 combines with J gene TRBJ2-3; D gene uncertain. The germline V gene has CDR1 SGHRS and CDR2 YFSETQ. With 0 bases removed from V and 6 bases from J, the gap between germline ends came to 14 bases. The CDR3 sequence is 15 residues long. The CDR3 spells CASSLVSEVLDTQYF. The CDR3 DNA is TGCGCCAGCAGCTTGGTCTCTGAAGTTTTGGATACGCAGTATTTT. The full variable domain, its missing parts supplied by reference TRBV5-1 and TRBJ2-3, is KAGVTQTPRYLIKTRGQQVTLSCSPISGHRSVSWYQQTPGQGLQFLFEYFSETQRNKGNFPGRFSGRQFSNSRSEMNVSTLELGDSALYLCASSLVSEVLDTQYFGPGTRLTVL.

V is TRBV29-1 and J is TRBJ1-5; D gene unclear. The ends were cut back, 6 bases at V and 4 bases at J, with 10 bases in the middle. The germline V gene encodes CDR1 SQVTM and CDR2 ANQGSEA. The CDR3 is 12 amino acids. The CDR3 DNA is TGCAGCGTGGGCGAGATGAATCAGCCCCAGCATTTT. Translating it yields CSVGEMNQPQHF.

Worth noting for this clone: Within the sample, other DNA sequences also encode this same CDR3. The chain carries TRBV28 and TRBJ2-7; D is uncertain. CDR1 MDHEN and CDR2 SYDVKM come from the germline V gene. This CDR3 is built from 13 residues. Trimming shortened V by 5 bases and J by 4 bases, and 12 bases separated the two germline ends. This CDR3 reads CASSPPGRYEQYF. In nucleotides, the CDR3 is TGTGCCAGCAGTCCCCCCGGACGTTACGAGCAGTACTTC.

The rearrangement joins TRBV10-1 to TRBJ1-3; 11 bases map to TRBD1. Germline V gene data show CDR1 as WNHNN and CDR2 as SYGVQD (reference sequence). The CDR3 is made up of 20 amino acids. Germline trimming cut 8 bases from V and 0 bases from J; bases unmatched to any gene: 18. CDR3 in DNA: TGCGCCAGCGGACGAACGCATGGGACAGGGGGTTCCAACTCTGGAAACACCATATATTTT. It specifies CASGRTHGTGGSNSGNTIYF.

A single count supports this clone. The CDR3 DNA reads as TGCGCCAGCGCTGCCGGCACAGGGCTCATTCAGTACTTC. Amino acid sequence: CASAAGTGLIQYF. The chain links TRBV5-1 to TRBJ2-4; TRBD1 is a possible D gene (6 bases). V lost 7 bases to trimming and J lost 9 bases, with 17 bases between them. The germline V gene has CDR1 SGHRS and CDR2 YFSETQ. The CDR3 is made up of 13 amino acids.

This rearrangement joins TRBV6-5 to TRBJ1-1, with D perhaps matching TRBD1 (6 bases). The CDR3 is 16 residues long. CDR1 and CDR2 from the germline V gene are MNHEY and SVGAGI. Between the trimmed V and J ends, which lost 0 bases and 1 base, there was a span of 12 bases. Here the CDR3 reads CASSYSGVGGNTEAFF. The CDR3 DNA is TGTGCCAGCAGTTACTCGGGGGTAGGGGGGAACACTGAAGCTTTCTTT.

The genes are TRBV6-5 and TRBJ1-5; D remains unclear. Germline V gene data show CDR1 as MNHEY and CDR2 as SVGAGI. There are 14 residues in the CDR3. Deletions cut 6 bases from V and 0 bases from J, with 9 bases between. CDR3 protein: CASRAQNSNQPQHF. The CDR3 DNA is TGTGCCAGCAGGGCTCAGAATAGCAATCAGCCCCAGCATTTT.

The sample holds a few counts of this clone. The chain carries TRBV30 and TRBJ1-1; 7 nucleotides match TRBD1. Germline V gene data show CDR1 as GTSNPN and CDR2 as SVGIG (reference sequence). Trimming cost V 1 base and J 2 bases; bases outside gene matches: 4. This CDR3 has 14 residues. The CDR3, as DNA: TGTGCCTGGAGTGACTGGACAGGAAACACTGAAGCTTTCTTT. Translation: CAWSDWTGNTEAFF.